Given below is one T cell receptor (beta chain) in context. Its antigen specificity is not known. No much larger clonotype is one base removed from it; base qualities were not supplied. The data originate from a study of T cells in localized non-small cell lung cancer (dated by TCRdb to the early 2020s). With regard to the full study: Comparing tumors with uninvolved tumor-adjacent lungs, the study looked at the T cell repertoires of 236 patients with early-stage NSCLC. A mean age of approximately 70 years was recorded for the NSCLC patients, of whom 129 were male and 85 to 110 were female. All 240 or so NSCLC patients in the cohort were treatment-naive and had localized lung tumors that were resected.

At diagnosis, peripheral blood, uninvolved tumor-adjacent lung and tumor were collected and were preserved as a mix of fresh-frozen and FFPE material. Blood samples were analyzed as peripheral blood mononuclear cells for TCR repertoire profiling. What the authors observed across the whole study: Since the design was exploratory, TCR variables were selected using unadjusted p-values with no false-discovery rate correction. Longer overall survival was associated with higher blood T cell density, whereas shorter survival was associated with higher adjacent-lung clonality. Because multi-region tumor sequencing was not performed, intratumor heterogeneity could not be ruled out. Uninvolved tumor-adjacent lung showed the highest T cell clonality, higher than tumor, which suggests more focused antigenic responses in the adjacent lung. A median of approximately 53 of the top 100 tumor clones turned up in the paired uninvolved adjacent lung, and roughly 28 of those clones also ranked among the top 100 of that same adjacent lung.

The cysteine opens and the phenylalanine closes a CDR3 of 14 amino acids. Here the CDR3 DNA is all that survives: 42 bases in frame from base 1. The junction shows trimming of 1 base on V and 4 bases on J, plus 10 bases between the germline ends. Via the germline V gene, CDR1 is SGHVS and CDR2 FQNEAQ. The immunoSEQ Assay was used to sequence TCR beta CDR3 regions from DNA. From the authors' description of their analysis: To compute T cell density, TCR beta template counts were normalized to usable DNA, which was estimated by amplifying housekeeping genes. Richness was estimated using the preseqR package, with extrapolation to 400,000 templates for PBMC samples and to 120,000 templates for tissue samples. Clonality was defined by subtracting Pielou's evenness from one. Tissue-enriched TCRs were identified through differential abundance testing performed on productive amino-acid clonotypes, with a minimum total count of 5 and an alpha of 0.1. The Jaccard Index and the Morisita Overlap Index were used to quantify repertoire overlap between compartments. GLIPH grouped TCR beta CDR3s together with public tetramer-defined viral CDR3s, and a viral motif had to include at least three viral sequences and also show V-gene enrichment. As stored in TCRdb, this immuneACCESS dataset retains in-frame rearrangements with V and J assigned. A fraction of the clones does not appear; measured against another copy, unresolved V genes explain less than half of the discrepancy, and the remainder lacks a known reason. Clone size and the V and J calls come from that table; the DNA yielded D and trimming. For this sample there are 90,000 to 95,000 clones; roughly 90% appear just once. The top ten hold approximately 4% of the sample.

Sequences were derived from PBMCs, sampled before any cancer treatment. This clonotype was obtained from a woman aged 40-69 years with stage II squamous cell lung carcinoma. Rearrangement joined TRBV7-8 to TRBJ1-1; D gene: possibly TRBD1, on 5 matching bases. At the DNA level, the sequence is TGTGCCAGCAGCTTAGACGGGGGGAGCACTGAAGCTTTCTTT. Its protein product is CASSLDGGSTEAFF.